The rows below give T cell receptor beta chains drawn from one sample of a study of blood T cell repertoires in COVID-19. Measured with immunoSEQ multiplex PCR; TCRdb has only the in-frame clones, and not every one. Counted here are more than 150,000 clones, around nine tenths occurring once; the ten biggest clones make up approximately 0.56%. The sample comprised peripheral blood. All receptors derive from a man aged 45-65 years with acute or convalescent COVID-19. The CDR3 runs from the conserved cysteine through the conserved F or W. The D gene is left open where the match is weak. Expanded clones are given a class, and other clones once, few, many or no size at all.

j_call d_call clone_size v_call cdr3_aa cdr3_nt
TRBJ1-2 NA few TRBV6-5 CASSPLLTGFSGYTF TGTGCCAGCAGCCCCCTCCTGACAGGCTTCAGTGGCTACACCTTC
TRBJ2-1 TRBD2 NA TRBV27 CASSFVSGSSYNEQFF TGTGCCAGCAGTTTCGTTAGCGGGAGCTCCTACAATGAGCAGTTCTTC
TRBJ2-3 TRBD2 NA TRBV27 CASSFTLAASTDTQYF TGTGCCAGCAGTTTCACACTAGCGGCGAGCACAGATACGCAGTATTTT
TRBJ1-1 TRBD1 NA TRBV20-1 CSASPRKGAGAEAFF TGCAGTGCTAGTCCCCGTAAGGGGGCCGGGGCTGAAGCTTTCTTT
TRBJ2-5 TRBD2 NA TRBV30 CAWSVGLAVETQYF TGTGCCTGGAGTGTAGGGCTAGCGGTAGAGACCCAGTACTTC
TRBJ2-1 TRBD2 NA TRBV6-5 CASTIAGEYNEQFF TGTGCCAGCACTATAGCGGGGGAGTACAATGAGCAGTTCTTC
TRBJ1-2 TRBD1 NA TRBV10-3 CAISDDRELRGYTF TGTGCCATCAGTGACGACAGGGAATTACGAGGCTACACCTTC
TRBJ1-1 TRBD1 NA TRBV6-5 CASRRTGGTEAFF TGTGCCAGCAGAAGGACAGGGGGCACTGAAGCTTTCTTT
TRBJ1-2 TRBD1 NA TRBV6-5 CASSYSGTGSNYGYTF TGTGCCAGCAGTTACTCGGGGACAGGGTCTAACTATGGCTACACCTTC
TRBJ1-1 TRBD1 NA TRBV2 CASSRQGTMNTEAFF TGTGCCAGCAGCCGACAGGGAACCATGAACACTGAAGCTTTCTTT
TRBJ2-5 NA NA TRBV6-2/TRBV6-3 CASSRVLILETQYF TGTGCCAGCAGTCGGGTCCTTATCTTGGAGACCCAGTACTTC
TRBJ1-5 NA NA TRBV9 CASSVSGGASEPQHF TGTGCCAGCAGCGTCTCCGGGGGGGCCTCTGAGCCCCAGCATTTT
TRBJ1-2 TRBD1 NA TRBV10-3 CAISTETGNYGYTF TGTGCCATCAGCACAGAGACAGGGAACTATGGCTACACCTTC
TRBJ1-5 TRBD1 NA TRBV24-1 CATSDPGTGGGQPQHF TGTGCCACCAGTGACCCCGGGACAGGGGGCGGTCAGCCCCAGCATTTT
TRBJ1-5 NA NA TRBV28 CASSSGTTSVGQPQHF TGTGCCAGCAGTTCGGGGACTACCTCGGTTGGTCAGCCCCAGCATTTT
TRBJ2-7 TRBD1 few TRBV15 CATSRDRGRLEQYF TGTGCCACCAGCAGGGACAGGGGGCGCCTCGAGCAGTACTTC
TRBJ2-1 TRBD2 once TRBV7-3 CASSLGLAGFNEQFF TGTGCCAGCAGTTTAGGACTAGCGGGGTTCAATGAGCAGTTCTTC
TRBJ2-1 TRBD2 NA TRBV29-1 CSAAGLAGGPAYNEQFF TGCAGCGCCGCGGGACTAGCGGGAGGGCCGGCCTACAATGAGCAGTTCTTC
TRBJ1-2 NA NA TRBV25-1 CASSDGDPNYGYTF TGTGCCAGCAGTGACGGAGACCCTAACTATGGCTACACCTTC
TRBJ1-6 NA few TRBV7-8 CASSLASGNSPLHF TGTGCCAGCAGCTTAGCTTCGGGGAATTCACCCCTCCACTTT
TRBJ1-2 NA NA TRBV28 CASSFSGFGYTF TGTGCCAGCAGTTTCTCAGGGTTTGGCTACACCTTC
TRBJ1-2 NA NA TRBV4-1 CASSQRGLFETFTNYGYTF TGCGCCAGCAGCCAGAGGGGACTCTTCGAAACTTTTACTAACTATGGCTACACCTTC
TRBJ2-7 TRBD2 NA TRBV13 CASSLGTSGIEQYF TGTGCCAGCAGCTTAGGGACTAGCGGGATCGAGCAGTACTTC
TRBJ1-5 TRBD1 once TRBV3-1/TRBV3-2 CASSRNRGNQPQHF TGTGCCAGCAGCCGAAACAGGGGGAATCAGCCCCAGCATTTT
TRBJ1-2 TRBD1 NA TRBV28 CASSLHTGGGYTF TGTGCCAGCAGTTTGCACACAGGGGGCGGCTACACCTTC
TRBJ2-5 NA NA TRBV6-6 CASSRQETQYF TGTGCCAGCAGCAGGCAAGAGACCCAGTACTTC
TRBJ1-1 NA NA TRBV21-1 CASRGVTNTEAFF TGTGCCAGTAGAGGCGTCACGAACACTGAAGCTTTCTTT
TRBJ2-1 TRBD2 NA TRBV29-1 CSVERLLAGDEQFF TGCAGCGTTGAAAGGTTACTAGCGGGGGATGAGCAGTTCTTC
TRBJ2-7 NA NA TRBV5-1 CASSFGDNSYEQYF TGCGCCAGCAGCTTTGGGGACAACTCCTACGAGCAGTACTTC
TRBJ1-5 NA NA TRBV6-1 CASSEGQGKQPQHF TGTGCCAGCAGTGAAGGCCAGGGGAAGCAGCCCCAGCATTTT
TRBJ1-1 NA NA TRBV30 CAWSGRGGAMNTEAFF TGTGCCTGGAGTGGTAGGGGAGGGGCTATGAACACTGAAGCTTTCTTT
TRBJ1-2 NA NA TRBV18 CASSPLQGRSNYGYTF TGTGCCAGCTCACCACTGCAGGGAAGGTCAAACTATGGCTACACCTTC
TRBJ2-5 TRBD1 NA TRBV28 CATEQGMGQETQYF TGTGCCACCGAACAGGGGATGGGCCAAGAGACCCAGTACTTC
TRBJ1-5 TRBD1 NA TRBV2 CASLVDRGQSNQPQHF TGTGCCAGCCTCGTAGACAGGGGGCAAAGTAATCAGCCCCAGCATTTT
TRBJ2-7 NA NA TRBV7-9 CASSLDGADEQYF TGTGCCAGCAGCTTAGACGGCGCGGACGAGCAGTACTTC
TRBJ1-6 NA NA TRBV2 CASSEGRVNSPLHF TGTGCCAGCAGTGAAGGCAGGGTAAATTCACCCCTCCACTTT
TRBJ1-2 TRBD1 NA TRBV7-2 CASSLQMQGGGYTF TGTGCCAGCAGCCTTCAAATGCAGGGGGGAGGCTACACCTTC
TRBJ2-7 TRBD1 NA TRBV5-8 CASSFGQGIGEQYF TGTGCCAGCAGCTTCGGACAGGGAATAGGGGAGCAGTACTTC
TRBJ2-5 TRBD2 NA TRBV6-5 CASSPTSRETQYF TGTGCCAGCAGCCCGACTAGCAGGGAGACCCAGTACTTC
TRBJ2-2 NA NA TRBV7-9 CASSQKGLNTGELFF TGTGCCAGCAGCCAGAAGGGACTCAACACCGGGGAGCTGTTTTTT
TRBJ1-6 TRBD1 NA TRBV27 CASTPRDSYNSPLHF TGTGCCAGCACCCCAAGGGACAGCTATAATTCACCCCTCCACTTT
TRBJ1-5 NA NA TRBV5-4 CASSFGGGSSNQPQHF TGTGCCAGCAGCTTTGGGGGGGGCAGTAGCAATCAGCCCCAGCATTTT
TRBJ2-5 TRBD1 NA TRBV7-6 CASSLARGTQETQYF TGTGCCAGCAGCTTAGCCAGGGGGACCCAAGAGACCCAGTACTTC